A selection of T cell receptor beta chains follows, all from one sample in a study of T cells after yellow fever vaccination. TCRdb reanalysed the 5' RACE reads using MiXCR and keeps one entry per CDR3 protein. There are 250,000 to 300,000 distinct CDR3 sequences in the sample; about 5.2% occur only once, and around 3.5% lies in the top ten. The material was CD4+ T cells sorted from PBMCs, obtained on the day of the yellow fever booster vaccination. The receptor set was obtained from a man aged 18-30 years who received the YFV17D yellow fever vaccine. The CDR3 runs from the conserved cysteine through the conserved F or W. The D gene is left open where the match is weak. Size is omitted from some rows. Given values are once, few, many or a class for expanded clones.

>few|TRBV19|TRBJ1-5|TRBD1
CASSIVTLGRGRNPSQPQHF
TGTGCCAGTAGTATAGTAACGTTGGGCAGGGGGCGTAACCCAAGTCAGCCCCAGCATTTT
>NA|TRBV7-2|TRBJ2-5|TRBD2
CASSLVAGGLGETQYF
TGTGCCAGCAGCTTAGTGGCGGGGGGGCTAGGGGAGACCCAGTACTTC
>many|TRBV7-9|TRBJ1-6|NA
CASSLEGAQSPLHF
TGTGCCAGCAGCTTAGAGGGCGCCCAGTCACCCCTCCACTTT
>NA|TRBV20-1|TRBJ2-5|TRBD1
CSAITGEETQYF
TGCAGTGCTATTACAGGGGAAGAGACCCAGTACTTC
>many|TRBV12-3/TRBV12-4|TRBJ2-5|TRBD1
CASRKRTGNPQETQYF
TGTGCCAGCAGAAAGCGGACAGGGAACCCTCAAGAGACCCAGTACTTC
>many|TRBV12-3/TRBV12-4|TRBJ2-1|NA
CASSLVGGINEQFF
TGTGCCAGCAGTTTGGTGGGGGGAATCAATGAGCAGTTCTTC
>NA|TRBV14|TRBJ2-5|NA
CASSQASGVTQYF
TGTGCCAGCAGCCAAGCGTCAGGAGTGACCCAGTACTTC
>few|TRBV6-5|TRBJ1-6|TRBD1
CASTNGPRTGSSYNSPLHF
TGTGCCAGCACCAATGGCCCCCGGACAGGGAGCTCCTATAATTCACCCCTCCACTTT
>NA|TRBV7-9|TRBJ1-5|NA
CASSLTVNQPQHF
TGTGCCAGCAGCTTAACGGTTAATCAGCCCCAGCATTTT
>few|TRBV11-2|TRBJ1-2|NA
CASSLATYATGDLGYTF
TGTGCCAGCAGCTTAGCTACTTATGCGACAGGCGATTTGGGCTACACCTTC
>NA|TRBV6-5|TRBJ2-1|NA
CASSSPWGSYNEQFF
TGTGCCAGCAGTTCCCCCTGGGGCTCCTACAATGAGCAGTTCTTC
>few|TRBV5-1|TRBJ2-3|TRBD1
CASSLGQGGTDTQYF
TGCGCCAGCAGCCTTGGACAGGGAGGAACAGATACGCAGTATTTT
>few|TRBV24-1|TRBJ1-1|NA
CATSDLHLPEAFF
TGTGCCACCAGTGATTTGCATTTACCTGAAGCTTTCTTT
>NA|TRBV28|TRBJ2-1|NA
CASSIQGGNEQFF
TGTGCCAGCAGTATTCAGGGGGGCAATGAGCAGTTCTTC
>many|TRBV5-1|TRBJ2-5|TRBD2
CASSLAGEQETQYF
TGCGCCAGCAGCTTAGCGGGGGAGCAAGAGACCCAGTACTTC
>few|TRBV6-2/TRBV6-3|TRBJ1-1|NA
CASGAADWTEAFF
TGTGCCAGCGGGGCGGCAGATTGGACTGAAGCTTTCTTT
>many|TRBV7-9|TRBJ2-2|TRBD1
CASSKPGQSSANTGELFF
TGTGCCAGCAGCAAGCCGGGACAGAGTTCCGCGAACACCGGGGAGCTGTTTTTT
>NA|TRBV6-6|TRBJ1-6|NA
CASSYAPARAYNSPLHF
TGTGCCAGCAGTTACGCCCCGGCTAGGGCCTATAATTCACCCCTCCACTTT
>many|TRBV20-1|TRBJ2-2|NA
CSAQQNPERYSLLNTGELFF
TGCAGTGCTCAACAAAATCCGGAACGATATTCTCTCTTGAACACCGGGGAGCTGTTTTTT
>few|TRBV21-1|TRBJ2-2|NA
CASICQSIPAENTGELFF
TGTGCCAGCATTTGCCAGTCGATCCCCGCGGAGAACACCGGGGAGCTGTTTTTT
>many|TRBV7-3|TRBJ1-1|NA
CASSLNSGDTEAFF
TGTGCCAGCAGCTTAAATAGTGGGGACACTGAAGCTTTCTTT
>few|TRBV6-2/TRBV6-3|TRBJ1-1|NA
CASRPRTHGNTEAFF
TGTGCCAGCAGGCCGCGAACCCACGGGAACACTGAAGCTTTCTTT
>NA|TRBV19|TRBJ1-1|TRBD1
CASSTDKTGAPEAFF
TGTGCCAGTAGTACAGATAAGACAGGGGCCCCGGAAGCTTTCTTT
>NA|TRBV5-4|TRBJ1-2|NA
CASSQPAATYGYTF
TGTGCCAGCAGCCAGCCGGCGGCTACCTATGGCTACACCTTC
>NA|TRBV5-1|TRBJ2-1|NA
CASSYGFSYNEQFF
TGCGCCAGCAGCTACGGGTTCTCCTACAATGAGCAGTTCTTC
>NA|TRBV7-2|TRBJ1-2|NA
CASSLPGTGLRGYTF
TGTGCCAGCAGCCTACCCGGTACAGGGTTACGTGGCTACACCTTC
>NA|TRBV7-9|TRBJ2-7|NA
CASAGPYEQYF
TGTGCCAGCGCGGGCCCCTACGAGCAGTACTTC
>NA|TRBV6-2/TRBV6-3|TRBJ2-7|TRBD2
CASSRSSGYEQYF
TGTGCCAGCAGTCGATCTAGCGGATACGAGCAGTACTTC
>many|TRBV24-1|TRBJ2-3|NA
CATSEGGARDTQYF
TGTGCCACCAGTGAGGGGGGCGCCAGGGATACGCAGTATTTT
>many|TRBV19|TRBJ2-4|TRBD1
CASSIGTGQLAKNIQYF
TGTGCCAGTAGTATCGGGACAGGTCAACTCGCCAAAAACATTCAGTACTTC